These 11 T cell receptor beta chains share one sample of origin, sequenced in a study of chemoradiotherapy in HPV16-positive cancers. TCRdb keeps only in-frame clones here, not all; method: immunoSEQ multiplex PCR. In the table there are some 11,000 clones, around 90% of which are singletons. The specimen was obtained from a patient who underwent chemoradiotherapy. Receptor source: a human donor with HPV-associated anogenital cancer.

The J gene is TRBJ1-1, the V gene TRBV6-5; D call uncertain. The CDR3 consists of 15 residues. V was trimmed by 4 bases and J by 0 bases, leaving 12 bases between them. Germline-derived CDR1 and CDR2 are MNHEY and SVGAGI. The CDR3 nucleotides read TGTGCCAGCAGTTTCGGGTATTCGATGAACACTGAAGCTTTCTTT. Encoded protein: CASSFGYSMNTEAFF.

The chain joins TRBV19 to TRBJ2-1; 7 bases match TRBD1. Germline V CDR1 and CDR2: LNHDA, SQIVND (reference sequence). CDR3 length: 13 amino acids. Trimming cost V 7 bases and J 6 bases; bases outside gene matches: 6. DNA of the CDR3: TGTGCCAGTAAACGGACAGGCTCCAATGAGCAGTTCTTC. Amino acids: CASKRTGSNEQFF.

The chain couples TRBV4-1 to TRBJ2-7; D is ambiguous. The V end was cut by 0 bases, the J end by 4 bases, with 7 bases between. Germline V CDR1 and CDR2: MGHRA, YSYEKL. This CDR3 region has 13 residues. CDR3 in amino acids: CASSQEVIYEQYF. The CDR3 nucleotides are TGCGCCAGCAGCCAAGAGGTGATTTACGAGCAGTACTTC.

The V and J genes are TRBV27 and TRBJ2-2; tentatively, D is TRBD2 (5 bases). The CDR3 covers 15 residues. Trimming cost V 8 bases and J 6 bases, with 19 bases left between them. Germline-derived CDR1 and CDR2 are MNHEY and SMNVEV (reference sequence). The CDR3 coding sequence is TGTGCCAGCGCCGAGGGCGGGCGATACGCCGGGGAGCTGTTTTTT. Translating it yields CASAEGGRYAGELFF.

The rearrangement links TRBV14 to TRBJ1-1; D remains ambiguous. V dropped 1 base and J dropped 6 bases, with 15 bases sitting between them. Germline V gene lookup returns CDR1 SGHDN and CDR2 FVKESK. This CDR3 has 15 amino acids. DNA of the CDR3: TGTGCCAGCAGCCAAGGAGCGGGCCCAAACGCTGAAGCTTTCTTT. As protein: CASSQGAGPNAEAFF.

V is TRBV19 and J is TRBJ2-3; 9 positions match TRBD2. V lost 6 bases and J lost 2; bases outside the gene matches: 9. The CDR3 contains 16 residues. The germline CDR1 and CDR2 sequences are LNHDA and SQIVND (reference sequence). In nucleotides, the CDR3 is TGTGCCAGTAGGAGCCCCAGCGGGGGGTACACAGATACGCAGTATTTT. Its protein is CASRSPSGGYTDTQYF.

V gene TRBV13 combines with J gene TRBJ2-7; no definite D call. V was shortened by 5 bases and J by 6 bases, with 11 bases between the two germline ends. CDR3 length equals 12 residues. Looked up from germline, CDR1 is PRHDT and CDR2 is FYEKMQ (reference sequence). The CDR3 nucleotides read TGTGCCAGCAGCATCGGAGTATCCGAGCAGTACTTC. Translated: CASSIGVSEQYF.

The chain combines TRBV11-2 with TRBJ1-4; TRBD1 is a possible D gene (6 bases). This CDR3 contains 16 residues. From germline, CDR1 is SGHAT and CDR2 FQNNGV. V lost 5 bases, J lost 7 bases, and 20 bases lay in between. Here the CDR3 reads CASSRIRDNLGEKLFF. In nucleotides, the CDR3 is TGTGCCAGCAGCCGCATCCGGGACAACCTGGGTGAAAAACTGTTTTTT.

This sequence joins TRBV11-2 and TRBJ1-2; 10 bases align to TRBD1. V lost 5 bases and J lost 8; bases outside the gene matches: 8. This CDR3 comprises 14 residues. Germline CDR1 is SGHAT and CDR2 is FQNNGV. As DNA, the CDR3 is TGTGCCAGCAGCAAGCGGGGACAGGGGAACGGCTACACCTTC. Its translation: CASSKRGQGNGYTF.

The genes are TRBV6-1 and TRBJ1-6; possible D gene TRBD1, 6 bases. V was cut by 6 bases and J by 7 bases, with 10 bases left in between. The CDR3 covers 13 residues. Germline CDR1 is MNHNS and CDR2 is SASEGT. Written as DNA, the CDR3 is TGTGCCAGCAGACAGGGAGGAAATTCACCCCTCCACTTT. Translation: CASRQGGNSPLHF.

The chain combines TRBV9 with TRBJ2-1, with D tentatively TRBD1 or TRBD2 (7 bases each). The CDR3 extends over 15 amino acids. Germline CDR1 SGDLS, CDR2 YYNGEE. Trimming took 4 bases from V and 7 from J, leaving 18 bases between them. CDR3 in amino acids: CASSTSGGGQNEQFF. DNA of the CDR3: TGTGCCAGCAGCACCTCAGGGGGGGGCCAAAATGAGCAGTTCTTC.